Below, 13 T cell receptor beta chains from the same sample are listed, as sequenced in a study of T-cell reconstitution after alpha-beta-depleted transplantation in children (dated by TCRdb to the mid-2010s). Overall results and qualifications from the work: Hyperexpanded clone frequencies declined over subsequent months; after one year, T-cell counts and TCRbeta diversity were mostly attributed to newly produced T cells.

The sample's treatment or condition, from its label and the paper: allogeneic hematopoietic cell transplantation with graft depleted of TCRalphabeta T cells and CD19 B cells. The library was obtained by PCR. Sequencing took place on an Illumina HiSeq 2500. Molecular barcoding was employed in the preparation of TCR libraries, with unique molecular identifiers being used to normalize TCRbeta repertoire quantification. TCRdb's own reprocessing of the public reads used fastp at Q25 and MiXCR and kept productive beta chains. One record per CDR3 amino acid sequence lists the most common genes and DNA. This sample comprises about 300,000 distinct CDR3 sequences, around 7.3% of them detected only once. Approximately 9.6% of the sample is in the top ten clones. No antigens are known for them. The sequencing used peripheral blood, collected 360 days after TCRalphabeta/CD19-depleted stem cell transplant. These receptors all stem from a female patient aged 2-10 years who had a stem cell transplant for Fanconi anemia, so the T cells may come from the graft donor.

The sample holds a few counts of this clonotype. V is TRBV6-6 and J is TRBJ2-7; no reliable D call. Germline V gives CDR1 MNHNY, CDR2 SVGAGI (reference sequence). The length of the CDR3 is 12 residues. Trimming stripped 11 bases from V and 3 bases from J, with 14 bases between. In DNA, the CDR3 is TGTGCCGACGAAAAACAGAGCTACGAGCAGTACTTC. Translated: CADEKQSYEQYF.

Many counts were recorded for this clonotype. CDR3 sequence reads: CASSLASGGNNEQFF. DNA of the CDR3: TGTGCCAGCAGCTTAGCTAGCGGGGGAAACAATGAGCAGTTCTTC. This chain joins TRBV7-9 and TRBJ2-1; 9 bases map to TRBD2. Germline-derived CDR1 and CDR2 are SEHNR and FQNEAQ (reference sequence). CDR3 length equals 15 residues. With 0 bases clipped from V and 5 bases from J, the junction kept 2 bases outside the gene matches.

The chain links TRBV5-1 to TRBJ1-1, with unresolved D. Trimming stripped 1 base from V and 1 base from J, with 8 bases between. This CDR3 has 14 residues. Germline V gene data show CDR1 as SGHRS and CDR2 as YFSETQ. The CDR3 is CASSLSGPNTEAFF. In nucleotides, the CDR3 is TGCGCCAGCAGCTTGTCAGGTCCGAACACTGAAGCTTTCTTT.

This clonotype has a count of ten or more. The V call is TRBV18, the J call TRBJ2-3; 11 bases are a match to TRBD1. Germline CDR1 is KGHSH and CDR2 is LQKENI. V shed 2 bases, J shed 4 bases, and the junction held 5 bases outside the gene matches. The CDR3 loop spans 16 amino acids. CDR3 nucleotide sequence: TGTGCCAGCTCACCAAGGGACAGGGGGATGCCAGATACGCAGTATTTT. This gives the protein CASSPRDRGMPDTQYF. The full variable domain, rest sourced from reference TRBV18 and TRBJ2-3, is NAGVMQNPRHLVRRRGQEARLRCSPMKGHSHVYWYRQLPEEGLKFMVYLQKENIIDESGMPKERFSAEFPKEGPSILRIQQVVRGDSAAYFCASSPRDRGMPDTQYFGPGTRLTVL.

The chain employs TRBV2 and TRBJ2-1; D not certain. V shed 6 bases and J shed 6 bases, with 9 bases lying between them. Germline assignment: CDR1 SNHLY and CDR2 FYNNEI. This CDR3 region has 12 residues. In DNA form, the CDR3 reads TGTGCCAGCAGCAGCTATTCCAATGAGCAGTTCTTC. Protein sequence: CASSSYSNEQFF.

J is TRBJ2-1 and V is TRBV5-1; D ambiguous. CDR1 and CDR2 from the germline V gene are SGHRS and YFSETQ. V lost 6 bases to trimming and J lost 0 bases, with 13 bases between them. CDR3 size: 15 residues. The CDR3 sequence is CASKLDTSSYNEQFF. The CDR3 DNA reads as TGCGCCAGCAAATTAGATACCAGCTCCTACAATGAGCAGTTCTTC. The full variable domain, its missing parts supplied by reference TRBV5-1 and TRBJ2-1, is KAGVTQTPRYLIKTRGQQVTLSCSPISGHRSVSWYQQTPGQGLQFLFEYFSETQRNKGNFPGRFSGRQFSNSRSEMNVSTLELGDSALYLCASKLDTSSYNEQFFGPGTRLTVL.

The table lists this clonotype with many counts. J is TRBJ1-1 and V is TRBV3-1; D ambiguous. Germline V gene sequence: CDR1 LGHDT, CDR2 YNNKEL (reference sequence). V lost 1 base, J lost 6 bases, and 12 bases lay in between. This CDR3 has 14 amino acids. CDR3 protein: CASSQGLPDSEAFF. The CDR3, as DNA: TGTGCCAGCAGCCAAGGCTTGCCCGACTCTGAAGCTTTCTTT.

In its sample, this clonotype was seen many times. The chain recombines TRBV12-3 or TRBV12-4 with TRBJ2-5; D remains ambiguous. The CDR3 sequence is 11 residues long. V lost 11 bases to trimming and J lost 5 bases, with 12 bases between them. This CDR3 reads CASSPAETQYF. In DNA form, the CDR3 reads TGTGCCTCCTCCCCCGCGGAGACCCAGTACTTC.

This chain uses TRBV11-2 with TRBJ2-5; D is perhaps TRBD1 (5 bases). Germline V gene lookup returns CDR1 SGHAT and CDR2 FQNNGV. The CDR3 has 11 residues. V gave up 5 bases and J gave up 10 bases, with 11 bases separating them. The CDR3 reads CASSAQGDQYF. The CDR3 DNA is TGTGCCAGCAGCGCGCAGGGTGACCAGTACTTC.

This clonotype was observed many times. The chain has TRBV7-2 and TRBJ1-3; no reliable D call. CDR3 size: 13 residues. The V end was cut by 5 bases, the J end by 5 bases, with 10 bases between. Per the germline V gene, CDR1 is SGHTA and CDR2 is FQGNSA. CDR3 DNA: TGTGCCAGCAGCCCGACCTCCCGAAACACCATATATTTT. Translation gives CASSPTSRNTIYF.

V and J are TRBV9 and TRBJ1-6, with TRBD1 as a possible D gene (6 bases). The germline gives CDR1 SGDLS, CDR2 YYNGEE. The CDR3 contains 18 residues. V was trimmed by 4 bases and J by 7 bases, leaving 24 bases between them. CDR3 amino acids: CASSPRDTTIPVNSPLHF. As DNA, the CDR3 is TGTGCCAGCAGCCCCCGGGACACAACCATACCCGTCAATTCACCCCTCCACTTT.

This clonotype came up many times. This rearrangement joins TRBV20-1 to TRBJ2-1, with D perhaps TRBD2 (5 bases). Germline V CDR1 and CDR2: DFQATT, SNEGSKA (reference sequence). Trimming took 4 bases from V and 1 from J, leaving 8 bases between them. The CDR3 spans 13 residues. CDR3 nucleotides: TGCAGTGCTATCCCGGGGTCCTACAATGAGCAGTTCTTC. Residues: CSAIPGSYNEQFF.

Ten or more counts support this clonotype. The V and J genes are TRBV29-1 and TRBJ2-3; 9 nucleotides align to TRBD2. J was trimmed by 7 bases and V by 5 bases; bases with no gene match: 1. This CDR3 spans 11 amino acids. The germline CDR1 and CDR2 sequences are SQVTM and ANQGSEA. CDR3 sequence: CSVSGGYTQYF. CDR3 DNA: TGCAGCGTTAGCGGGGGGTATACGCAGTATTTT.